This T cell receptor (beta chain) was captured by sequencing in a study of T cells expressing NK-cell markers. Study summary: According to the study, TCR beta repertoires originated from sorted CD3+CD56+NKG2C+, CD3+CD56+NKG2C- and CD3+CD56-NKG2C+ T cells.

CDR1 is ENHRY, CDR2 SYGVKD, per germline. The CDR3 is made up of 15 amino acids. From its re-call of the 5' RACE reads, TCRdb lists each CDR3 protein once, without DNA. The sample has roughly 300,000 distinct CDR3 sequences. This TCR was recovered from a woman aged 18 to 75 in good health. The chain is built from TRBV10-3 and TRBJ2-1; lacking DNA, the TRBD2 call made by TCRdb goes unchecked. The sample consisted of blood T cells: a sorted CD56 or NKG2C T cell subset, CD4+ or CD8+ T cells, or bulk PBMC T cells (not recorded which). CDR3 loop: CAIKASGGGGNEQFF.